The entry below gives a single T cell receptor beta chain sequence along with its context. What it binds is not known. These data are taken from a study of CD8+ T cells in alopecia areata. Study-level information: Each of the treated patients was given oral tofacitinib, 5 to 10 mg twice daily, for moderate-to-severe alopecia areata. After 6 to 18 months of tofacitinib, follow-up continued 6 months off drug. The study's findings and limits: Sequencing of scalp tissue also captures the resident alphabeta T cells of normal skin.

In each case, RNA was isolated and then reverse transcribed into cDNA as the sequencing template. Profiling relied on immunoSEQ multiplex PCR, and the TCRdb table lists in-frame clones only, not all of them. The sample has 200,000 to 250,000 clones, around 67% seen once. V was shortened by 3 bases and J by 6 bases, with 12 bases between the two germline ends. From germline, CDR1 is SQVTM and CDR2 ANQGSEA. CDR3 length equals 13 residues. The source is a human donor with alopecia areata. The chain recombines TRBV29-1 with TRBJ2-1, with D possibly matching TRBD2 (6 bases). The sample in question was CD4+ T cells sorted from blood, obtained at week 0. CDR3 amino acids: CSVESTSFNEQFF. The DNA of the CDR3 is TGCAGCGTTGAGTCGACTAGTTTCAATGAGCAGTTCTTC.